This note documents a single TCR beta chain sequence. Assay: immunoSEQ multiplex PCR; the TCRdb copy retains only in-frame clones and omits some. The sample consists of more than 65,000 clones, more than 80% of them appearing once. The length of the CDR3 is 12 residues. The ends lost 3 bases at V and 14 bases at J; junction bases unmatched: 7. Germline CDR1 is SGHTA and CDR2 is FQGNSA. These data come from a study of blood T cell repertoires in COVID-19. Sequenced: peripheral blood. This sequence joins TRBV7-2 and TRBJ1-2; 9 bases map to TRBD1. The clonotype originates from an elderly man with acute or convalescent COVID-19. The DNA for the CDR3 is TGTGCCAGCAGCTTTCGACAGGGGGAATTGACCTTC. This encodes CASSFRQGELTF.